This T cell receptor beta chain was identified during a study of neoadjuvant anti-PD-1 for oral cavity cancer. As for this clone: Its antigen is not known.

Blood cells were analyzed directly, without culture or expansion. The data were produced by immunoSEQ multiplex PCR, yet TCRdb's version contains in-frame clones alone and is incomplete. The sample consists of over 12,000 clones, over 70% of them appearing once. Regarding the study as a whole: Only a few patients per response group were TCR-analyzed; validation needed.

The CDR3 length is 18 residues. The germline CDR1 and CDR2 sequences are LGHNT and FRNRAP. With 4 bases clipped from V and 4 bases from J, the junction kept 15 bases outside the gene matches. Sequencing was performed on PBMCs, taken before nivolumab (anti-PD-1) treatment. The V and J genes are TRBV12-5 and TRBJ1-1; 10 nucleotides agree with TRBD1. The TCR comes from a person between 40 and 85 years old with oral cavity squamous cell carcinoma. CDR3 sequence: CASGSTGTGASMGTEAFF. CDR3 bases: TGTGCTAGTGGTTCAACCGGGACAGGGGCGTCCATGGGCACTGAAGCTTTCTTT.